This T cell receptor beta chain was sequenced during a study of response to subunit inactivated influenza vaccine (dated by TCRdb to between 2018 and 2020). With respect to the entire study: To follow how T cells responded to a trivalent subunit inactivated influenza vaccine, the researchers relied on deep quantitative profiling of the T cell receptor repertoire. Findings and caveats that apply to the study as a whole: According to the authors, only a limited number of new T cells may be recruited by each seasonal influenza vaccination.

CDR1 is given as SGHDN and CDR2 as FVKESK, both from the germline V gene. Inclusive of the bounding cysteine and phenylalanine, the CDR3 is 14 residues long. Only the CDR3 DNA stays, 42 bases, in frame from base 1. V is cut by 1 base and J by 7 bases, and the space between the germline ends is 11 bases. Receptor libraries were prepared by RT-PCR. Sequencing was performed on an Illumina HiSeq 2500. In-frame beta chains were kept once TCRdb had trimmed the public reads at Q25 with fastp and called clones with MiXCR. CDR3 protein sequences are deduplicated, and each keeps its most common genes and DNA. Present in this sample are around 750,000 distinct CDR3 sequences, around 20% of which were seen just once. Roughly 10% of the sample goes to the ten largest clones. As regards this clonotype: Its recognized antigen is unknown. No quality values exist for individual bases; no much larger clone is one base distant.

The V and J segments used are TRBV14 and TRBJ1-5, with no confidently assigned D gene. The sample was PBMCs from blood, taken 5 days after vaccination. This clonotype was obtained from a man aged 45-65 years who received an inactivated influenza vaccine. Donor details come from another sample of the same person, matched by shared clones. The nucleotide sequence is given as TGTGCCAGCAGCCAAGGCGTAAGCGACCAGCCCCAGCATTTT. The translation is CASSQGVSDQPQHF.